This entry lists 26 T cell receptor beta chains sequenced from one sample in a study of identifying expanded T cells in peripheral blood. TCRdb's table, derived via immunoSEQ multiplex PCR, lists solely in-frame clones and lacks some. The sample lists just over 90,000 clones, about 88% occurring once. Specimen: blood. Receptors originate from a person aged 18 to 75 in good health.

The rearrangement uses TRBV7-2 and TRBJ2-3, with a tentative D call TRBD2 (6 bases). V dropped 2 bases and J dropped 0 bases, with 12 bases sitting between them. Germline loops: CDR1 SGHTA, CDR2 FQGNSA. The CDR3 contains 16 residues. The chain's CDR3 is CASSLRNGRSTDTQYF. CDR3 DNA sequence: TGTGCCAGCAGCTTACGTAACGGGAGAAGCACAGATACGCAGTATTTT.

This sequence joins TRBV6-4 and TRBJ2-2, with D perhaps matching TRBD1 or TRBD2 (5 bases each). Germline V gene sequence: CDR1 MRHNA, CDR2 SNTAGT. The CDR3 totals 17 residues. V lost 10 bases to trimming and J lost 0 bases, with 21 bases between them. The CDR3: CANPIKRGKTNTGELFF. CDR3 DNA sequence: TGTGCCAACCCCATCAAACGGGGCAAAACGAACACCGGGGAGCTGTTTTTT.

The chain is built from TRBV19 and TRBJ2-3, with unresolved D. CDR1 and CDR2 from the germline V gene are LNHDA and SQIVND (reference sequence). The V end was cut by 0 bases, the J end by 4 bases, with 5 bases between. The CDR3 consists of 13 residues. This CDR3 reads CASSIDRPDTQYF. CDR3 DNA sequence: TGTGCCAGTAGTATAGATCGACCAGATACGCAGTATTTT. Supplemented by reference TRBV19 and TRBJ2-3, the full variable domain reads DGGITQSPKYLFRKEGQNVTLSCEQNLNHDAMYWYRQDPGQGLRLIYYSQIVNDFQKGDIAEGYSVSREKKESFPLTVTSAQKNPTAFYLCASSIDRPDTQYFGPGTRLTVL.

This chain connects TRBV30 to TRBJ2-3, with D perhaps matching TRBD1 (5 bases). Germline CDR1 is GTSNPN and CDR2 is SVGIG (reference sequence). The CDR3 contains 10 residues. The CDR3 is CAVTDDTQYF. The CDR3 region has the DNA TGTGCAGTGACAGACGATACGCAGTATTTT.

This clone appeared a single time. The chain links TRBV5-1 to TRBJ2-1; D tentatively fits TRBD1 or TRBD2 (5 bases each). The CDR3 is 13 residues long. V lost 8 bases and J lost 4, with 13 bases in between. Germline V gene data show CDR1 as SGHRS and CDR2 as YFSETQ. The CDR3 DNA reads TGCGCCAGTGGCGCAGGGAGATACAATGAGCAGTTCTTC. Amino acid sequence: CASGAGRYNEQFF.

This clone was counted a few times. This chain uses TRBV14 with TRBJ1-6; the D is unclear. The V gene's germline CDR1 is SGHDN and CDR2 FVKESK. V was cut by 3 bases and J by 8 bases, with 11 bases left in between. This CDR3 comprises 14 residues. Written as DNA, the CDR3 is TGTGCCAGCAGCCAGTGGTCGTTGGATTCACCCCTCCACTTT. Translating it yields CASSQWSLDSPLHF.

The chain is built from TRBV5-1 and TRBJ2-3; 10 bases fit TRBD2. The length of the CDR3 is 16 residues. Germline CDR1 and CDR2: SGHRS and YFSETQ. Trimming at V came to 4 bases and at J to 1 base, leaving 6 bases not matched to a gene. CDR3 sequence: CASSGWTSGRTDTQYF. In DNA form, the CDR3 reads TGCGCCAGCAGCGGATGGACTAGCGGACGCACAGATACGCAGTATTTT.

The genes are TRBV27 and TRBJ2-7; D gene ambiguous. CDR3 size: 12 residues. The V and J ends lost 7 bases and 0 bases respectively, with 7 bases between them. Germline-derived CDR1 and CDR2 are MNHEY and SMNVEV (reference sequence). The CDR3 reads CASTSSSYEQYF. CDR3 coding DNA: TGTGCCAGCACCTCGAGCTCCTACGAGCAGTACTTC.

J is TRBJ2-1 and V is TRBV6-4, with D maybe TRBD2 (5 bases). Looked up from germline, CDR1 is MRHNA and CDR2 is SNTAGT. This CDR3 has 13 amino acids. With 2 bases removed from V and 3 bases from J, the gap between germline ends came to 5 bases. CDR3 residues: CASSDRDYNEQFF. Here the CDR3 DNA reads TGTGCCAGCAGTGACCGGGACTACAATGAGCAGTTCTTC.

J is TRBJ2-5 and V is TRBV5-1; D is possibly TRBD1 or TRBD2 (5 bases each). The CDR3 length is 13 residues. Trimming pared 5 bases from V and 4 bases from J, leaving 12 bases between. CDR1 is SGHRS, CDR2 YFSETQ, per germline. The CDR3 sequence is CASRPGGTETQYF. CDR3 bases: TGCGCCAGCAGGCCTGGGGGTACAGAGACCCAGTACTTC.

This clone occurred once. The chain couples TRBV6-1 to TRBJ2-3, with TRBD1 as a possible D gene (5 bases). Germline V lookup: CDR1 MNHNS, CDR2 SASEGT. The V end lost 4 bases, the J end lost 0 bases, and 11 bases lay between the germline ends. The CDR3 sequence is 15 residues long. For the CDR3, the DNA is TGTGCCAGCAGTGTCTTGGACACTAGCACAGATACGCAGTATTTT. This encodes CASSVLDTSTDTQYF.

This clone was recorded only once. This chain joins TRBV5-6 and TRBJ2-6; no clear D gene. CDR3 length equals 16 residues. Deletions cut 0 bases from V and 0 bases from J, with 7 bases between. CDR1 is SGHDT, CDR2 YYEEEE, per germline. In DNA form, the CDR3 reads TGTGCCAGCAGCTTGGGTGTGAGCTCTGGGGCCAACGTCCTGACTTTC. Protein: CASSLGVSSGANVLTF.

This chain connects TRBV6-1 to TRBJ1-2; D not certain. Germline V gene data show CDR1 as MNHNS and CDR2 as SASEGT. V gave up 6 bases and J gave up 0 bases, with 5 bases separating them. CDR3 length: 12 amino acids. The CDR3 nucleotides are TGTGCCAGCAGGGGATCTAACTATGGCTACACCTTC. The encoded protein is CASRGSNYGYTF.

This chain joins TRBV5-1 and TRBJ2-5; a possible D gene is TRBD2 (5 bases). This CDR3 spans 14 amino acids. V gave up 4 bases and J gave up 6 bases, with 16 bases separating them. Germline CDR1 reads SGHRS; CDR2 reads YFSETQ. CDR3 DNA: TGCGCCAGCAGCGCTGGGTTCTCCGGGAAGACCCAGTACTTC. Protein: CASSAGFSGKTQYF.

This clone was detected once. The chain employs TRBV28 and TRBJ2-1; 8 bases map to TRBD1. The CDR3 spans 21 residues. Germline assignment: CDR1 MDHEN and CDR2 SYDVKM. The V segment lost 2 bases and the J segment 4 bases; nucleotides outside the gene matches: 22. CDR3 nucleotides: TGTGCCAGCAGTTTAAGGTCGACGGGGCAGGGGGCCGTCTTAAGATACAATGAGCAGTTCTTC. Translating gives CASSLRSTGQGAVLRYNEQFF. The full variable domain, its missing parts supplied by reference TRBV28 and TRBJ2-1, is DVKVTQSSRYLVKRTGEKVFLECVQDMDHENMFWYRQDPGLGLRLIYFSYDVKMKEKGDIPEGYSVSREKKERFSLILESASTNQTSMYLCASSLRSTGQGAVLRYNEQFFGPGTRLTVL.

The chain couples TRBV4-1 to TRBJ1-2; 7 nucleotides match TRBD1. CDR1 is MGHRA and CDR2 is YSYEKL in the germline V gene. This CDR3 comprises 15 residues. V shed 4 bases and J 0 bases; nucleotides not matched to a gene: 5. The CDR3 reads CASSPRDSSNYGYTF. The CDR3 bases are TGCGCCAGCAGCCCCCGGGACAGTTCTAACTATGGCTACACCTTC.

The chain couples TRBV7-8 to TRBJ2-7; D might be TRBD2 (5 bases). V lost 4 bases to trimming and J lost 4 bases, with 14 bases between them. Looked up from germline, CDR1 is SGHVS and CDR2 is FQNEAQ. The CDR3 runs to 14 residues. This CDR3 reads CASSSFRDVYEQYF. The CDR3 coding sequence is TGTGCCAGCAGCTCATTCCGGGATGTTTACGAGCAGTACTTC.

V gene TRBV28 combines with J gene TRBJ1-4; 11 bases fit TRBD1. CDR1 is MDHEN and CDR2 is SYDVKM in the germline V gene. This CDR3 comprises 16 residues. The V gene end was trimmed by 4 bases and the J gene end by 10 bases; junction bases not matched to a gene: 11. CDR3 bases: TGTGCCAGCAGTTCGCCGGGACAGGGGGGGGAGGGAAAACTGTTTTTT. This codes for CASSSPGQGGEGKLFF.

The chain joins TRBV29-1 to TRBJ1-1; perhaps TRBD1 as D (5 bases). This CDR3 is built from 16 residues. V gave up 4 bases and J gave up 2 bases, with 20 bases separating them. Per the germline V gene, CDR1 is SQVTM and CDR2 is ANQGSEA. The CDR3 coding sequence is TGCAGCGTTGGCTTTTCGACAGTCAGTATAAACACTGAAGCTTTCTTT. Encoded protein: CSVGFSTVSINTEAFF.

This chain uses TRBV30 with TRBJ1-6; no definite D call. Germline values: CDR1 GTSNPN, CDR2 SVGIG (reference sequence). Trimming removed 0 bases at V and 0 bases at J, with 9 bases between. This CDR3 region has 16 residues. As DNA, the CDR3 is TGTGCCTGGAGTGTTGGGAGAAGCTCCTATAATTCACCCCTCCACTTT. Its translation is CAWSVGRSSYNSPLHF.

This chain connects TRBV7-9 to TRBJ2-5; D might be TRBD1 (5 bases). The CDR3 is 15 residues long. Germline V gene lookup returns CDR1 SEHNR and CDR2 FQNEAQ (reference sequence). Deletions cut 3 bases from V and 2 bases from J, with 13 bases between. The CDR3 is CASSFGVTAQETQYF. CDR3 coding DNA: TGTGCCAGCAGCTTTGGGGTGACAGCACAAGAGACCCAGTACTTC.

The genes are TRBV6-5 and TRBJ2-7; perhaps TRBD1 as D (8 bases). Germline V gene lookup returns CDR1 MNHEY and CDR2 SVGAGI. V lost 4 bases and J lost 2, with 12 bases in between. The CDR3 has 14 residues. The CDR3 bases are TGTGCCAGCAGTTCACAGGGGGGGGCCTACGAGCAGTACTTC. Translated, it gives CASSSQGGAYEQYF.

The chain joins TRBV18 to TRBJ1-2; 8 nucleotides align to TRBD1. The germline V gene has CDR1 KGHSH and CDR2 LQKENI. The CDR3 consists of 16 residues. The V and J ends lost 2 bases and 2 bases, in that order; junction bases with no gene match: 7. CDR3 protein: CASSPDGQGLNYGYTF. Here the CDR3 DNA reads TGTGCCAGCTCACCAGACGGACAGGGACTAAACTATGGCTACACCTTC.

The chain employs TRBV28 and TRBJ1-6; D unclear. CDR1 is MDHEN and CDR2 is SYDVKM in the germline V gene. Trimming took off 3 bases at V and 9 bases at J, with 12 bases between the two ends. CDR3 length: 14 residues. As DNA, the CDR3 is TGTGCCAGCAGTTTTGCCCAGGTCTCTTCACCCCTCCACTTT. This codes for CASSFAQVSSPLHF.

The gene calls are TRBV7-9 and TRBJ1-5; D gene unclear. The CDR3 has 12 residues. Germline values: CDR1 SEHNR, CDR2 FQNEAQ (reference sequence). The V gene lost 5 bases and the J gene lost 4 bases, with 6 bases spanning the gap. CDR3 region: CASSERNQPQHF. The CDR3 nucleotides are TGTGCCAGCAGCGAGAGGAATCAGCCCCAGCATTTT.

The J gene is TRBJ1-5, the V gene TRBV28, with a weak D call TRBD1 (5 bases). V lost 10 bases, J lost 0 bases, and 16 bases lay in between. The CDR3 covers 15 residues. Germline V gene lookup returns CDR1 MDHEN and CDR2 SYDVKM. The CDR3 protein is CATRNRKISNQPQHF. CDR3 coding DNA: TGTGCCACAAGAAACAGGAAAATTAGCAATCAGCCCCAGCATTTT.